This TCR beta chain was sequenced in a study of blood T cells in healthy people across ages. Study-wide results and caveats: Comparison with aged donors showed that long-lived donors had more naive CD4+ cells and higher diversity. It was held that diversity estimates obtained from one million T cells represented underestimates. Because sorting was not performed, PBMCs prevented conclusive naive versus antigen-experienced comparison.

With a J-beta primer mix and a sample-barcoded 5' primer, a second PCR ran about 7 to 11 cycles. TCRdb independently ran MiXCR on the 5' RACE reads; one entry per CDR3 protein. The sample yields about 1,500,000 distinct CDR3 sequences, roughly 27% seen once. This clonotype was detected ten times or more. Its antigen is still unknown. A much more abundant neighbour one base away suggests this may be a read error. Germline assignment: CDR1 MRHNA and CDR2 SNTAGT. The CDR3 is 16 residues long. With each sample, at least 5 micrograms of total RNA were extracted. Sequencing used blood. The clonotype was recovered from a woman aged 25 to 39 in good health. The J gene is TRBJ2-3, the V gene TRBV6-4, with 10 bases lining up with TRBD2. As DNA, the CDR3 is TGTTCCAGCAGTGACTCAGCGGGAGGGCCCACAGATACGCAGTATTTT. This codes for CSSSDSAGGPTDTQYF.